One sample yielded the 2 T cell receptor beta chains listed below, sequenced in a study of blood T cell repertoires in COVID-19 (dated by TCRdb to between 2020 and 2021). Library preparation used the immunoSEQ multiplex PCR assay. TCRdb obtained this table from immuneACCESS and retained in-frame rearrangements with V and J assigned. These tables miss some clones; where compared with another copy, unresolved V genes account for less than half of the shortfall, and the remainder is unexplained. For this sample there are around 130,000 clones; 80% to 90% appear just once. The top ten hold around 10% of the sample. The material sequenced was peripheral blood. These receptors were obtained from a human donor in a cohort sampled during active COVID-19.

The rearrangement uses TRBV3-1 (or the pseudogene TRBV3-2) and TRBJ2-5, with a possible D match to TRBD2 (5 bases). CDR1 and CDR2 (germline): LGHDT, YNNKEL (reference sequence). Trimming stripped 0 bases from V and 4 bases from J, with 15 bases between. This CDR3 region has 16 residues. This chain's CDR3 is CASSQDSRWRLETQYF. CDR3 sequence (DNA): TGTGCCAGCAGCCAAGATTCAAGGTGGAGGTTAGAGACCCAGTACTTC.

CDR3 sequence (DNA): TGTGCCAGCAGCAAAGGCACAGGGGGCAGCTATGGCTACACCTTC. It is translated as CASSKGTGGSYGYTF. The chain carries TRBV21-1 and TRBJ1-2; TRBD1 is the table's D call, not checked against the DNA. TRBV21-1 is reported as a pseudogene. The CDR3 consists of 15 residues.